This is a list of T cell receptor beta chains from one sample in a study of response to subunit inactivated influenza vaccine. TCRdb called the RT-PCR reads again in MiXCR, with one record for every CDR3 protein. The data hold around 850,000 distinct CDR3 sequences, with about 18% observed a single time. The sequencing used PBMCs from blood, collected 5 to 6 days after vaccination. The receptor source for this set is a man aged 50 to 60 who received an inactivated influenza vaccine. Each CDR3 is given with its conserved first and last residue. A D gene is named only where the DNA matches it firmly. Clone size is not always given. Where it is, it says once, few, many or a class for expanded clones.

>TRBV7-2|few|NA|TRBJ1-5
CASSPSQVENQPQHF
TGTGCCAGCAGCCCGAGCCAGGTAGAGAATCAGCCCCAGCATTTT
>TRBV3-1|few|TRBD2|TRBJ2-2
CASSQVTLAGTGELFF
TGTGCCAGCAGCCAAGTAACACTAGCGGGCACCGGGGAGCTGTTTTTT
>TRBV20-1|few|NA|TRBJ2-7
CSGVPIYEQYF
TGCAGCGGGGTGCCTATCTACGAGCAGTACTTC
>TRBV4-2|few|NA|TRBJ2-7
CASSLMTGEGEQYF
TGTGCCAGCAGCCTGATGACAGGGGAGGGCGAGCAGTACTTC
>TRBV11-2|few|NA|TRBJ1-1
CASSLGQLEAFF
TGTGCCAGCAGCTTAGGACAGCTTGAAGCTTTCTTT
>TRBV12-3/TRBV12-4|few|NA|TRBJ1-3
CASSVSGHGGTIYF
TGTGCCAGCAGTGTCTCGGGACACGGCGGCACCATATATTTT
>TRBV6-1|NA|NA|TRBJ1-1
CASTRAKNTEAFF
TGTGCCAGCACGCGGGCAAAGAACACTGAAGCTTTCTTT
>TRBV7-2|few|NA|TRBJ1-2
CASSPRTRDSVGYTF
TGTGCCAGCAGCCCACGAACCAGGGATTCGGTCGGCTACACCTTC
>TRBV12-3/TRBV12-4|NA|NA|TRBJ1-6
CASSSTWDRSPLHF
TGTGCCAGCAGTTCGACATGGGATCGTTCACCCCTCCACTTT
>TRBV5-1|NA|NA|TRBJ1-6
CASSLSQESSPLHF
TGCGCCAGCAGCTTGTCGCAGGAGAGTTCACCCCTCCACTTT
>TRBV29-1|NA|NA|TRBJ1-2
CSVEPTGRNYGYTF
TGCAGCGTTGAACCGACGGGCAGGAACTATGGCTACACCTTC
>TRBV7-2|NA|NA|TRBJ2-3
CASRSLGSGRPDTQYF
TGTGCCAGCAGAAGTCTTGGTAGCGGTCGCCCAGATACGCAGTATTTT
>TRBV12-3/TRBV12-4|few|NA|TRBJ2-2
CASSLSVAAGELFF
TGTGCCAGCAGTTTATCGGTTGCAGCCGGGGAGCTGTTTTTT
>TRBV12-3/TRBV12-4|NA|TRBD1|TRBJ1-2
CASTPSRDRGIYGYTF
TGTGCCAGCACCCCATCCCGGGACAGGGGAATCTATGGCTACACCTTC
>TRBV4-2|many|TRBD2|TRBJ2-3
CASSLLAGGGWTDTQYF
TGTGCCAGCAGCCTACTAGCGGGGGGGGGTTGGACAGATACGCAGTATTTT
>TRBV4-2|many|TRBD2|TRBJ2-3
CASSQLAGRPDTQYF
TGTGCCAGCAGCCAACTAGCGGGCCGCCCAGATACGCAGTATTTT
>TRBV7-3|NA|NA|TRBJ2-1
CASSLTQDGEQFF
TGTGCCAGCAGCTTAACACAGGACGGTGAGCAGTTCTTC
>TRBV28|NA|TRBD1|TRBJ1-5
CASSVNGVDRHNQPQHF
TGTGCCAGCAGTGTGAATGGGGTGGACAGGCACAATCAGCCCCAGCATTTT
>TRBV6-1|few|NA|TRBJ2-3
CASSTLRRNTQYF
TGTGCCAGCAGTACGCTGCGTCGGAATACGCAGTATTTT
>TRBV7-6|NA|TRBD2|TRBJ2-2
CASSHSGRYTGELFF
TGTGCCAGCAGCCATAGCGGGCGGTACACCGGGGAGCTGTTTTTT
>TRBV7-2|many|NA|TRBJ1-5
CASSLSALRDWPQHF
TGTGCCAGCAGCTTATCGGCCCTTCGCGACTGGCCCCAGCATTTT
>TRBV30|NA|TRBD2|TRBJ2-1
CAWSDGKRGYNEQFF
TGTGCCTGGAGTGATGGGAAGCGGGGGTACAATGAGCAGTTCTTC
>TRBV20-1|many|TRBD1|TRBJ2-1
CSAKNRGLYNEQFF
TGCAGTGCTAAAAACAGGGGCCTCTACAATGAGCAGTTCTTC
>TRBV27|NA|NA|TRBJ1-1
CASSSGPLTAAFF
TGTGCCAGCAGTTCGGGACCCCTAACAGCGGCTTTCTTT
>TRBV7-6|NA|NA|TRBJ2-1
CASSPLKADEQFF
TGTGCCAGCAGTCCCCTAAAAGCGGATGAGCAGTTCTTC
>TRBV15|NA|NA|TRBJ1-2
CATSRGSGGTVNYGYTF
TGTGCCACCAGCAGAGGATCGGGCGGGACTGTCAACTATGGCTACACCTTC
>TRBV7-3|few|NA|TRBJ2-3
CASSLEGTRTDTQYF
TGTGCCAGCAGCTTAGAGGGGACACGCACAGATACGCAGTATTTT
>TRBV4-3|NA|NA|TRBJ2-4
CASSQEQGTGWTKNIQYF
TGCGCCAGCAGCCAAGAGCAGGGGACCGGGTGGACCAAAAACATTCAGTACTTC
>TRBV20-1|few|TRBD2|TRBJ2-7
CSARDASGTYEQYF
TGCAGTGCTAGAGATGCTAGCGGAACCTACGAGCAGTACTTC
>TRBV25-1|few|NA|TRBJ2-7
CASLEGPRNPYEQYF
TGTGCCAGCCTCGAGGGACCTAGGAACCCTTACGAGCAGTACTTC
>TRBV7-9|few|NA|TRBJ2-5
CASSFRGGPETQYF
TGTGCCAGCAGCTTCCGCGGAGGGCCAGAGACCCAGTACTTC
>TRBV28|NA|TRBD2|TRBJ2-1
CASSLAGGPLGEQFF
TGTGCCAGCAGTTTAGCGGGAGGGCCCCTTGGCGAGCAGTTCTTC
>TRBV5-1|NA|NA|TRBJ2-1
CASSFGTEGIEQFF
TGCGCCAGCAGCTTTGGGACCGAGGGGATTGAGCAGTTCTTC
>TRBV20-1|NA|TRBD2|TRBJ2-5
CSARTRTSGSAQYF
TGCAGTGCCCGAACCCGGACTAGCGGGAGTGCCCAGTACTTC
>TRBV5-8|NA|TRBD1|TRBJ2-7
CASRYKGRGYEQYF
TGTGCCAGCAGGTACAAAGGCAGGGGGTACGAGCAGTACTTC
>TRBV6-5|NA|TRBD1|TRBJ1-1
CASSYSRGRSTEAFF
TGTGCCAGCAGTTACTCGAGGGGGCGCAGCACTGAAGCTTTCTTT
>TRBV20-1|NA|NA|TRBJ1-1
CSARVPPGETEAFF
TGCAGTGCTAGAGTCCCCCCGGGGGAAACTGAAGCTTTCTTT
>TRBV12-3/TRBV12-4|few|NA|TRBJ1-2
CASSLSGIANYGYTF
TGTGCCAGCAGTTTAAGCGGCATAGCTAACTATGGCTACACCTTC
>TRBV6-6|NA|NA|TRBJ2-1
CASADWYNEQFF
TGTGCCAGCGCTGACTGGTACAATGAGCAGTTCTTC
>TRBV14|NA|NA|TRBJ2-7
CASSRAWDSYEQYF
TGTGCCAGCAGCCGGGCCTGGGACTCCTACGAGCAGTACTTC
>TRBV6-2/TRBV6-3|few|TRBD1|TRBJ2-1
CASSPTRGRNEQFF
TGTGCCAGCAGCCCTACCAGGGGGCGCAATGAGCAGTTCTTC
>TRBV5-1|few|TRBD2|TRBJ2-7
CASGTSGGPYEQYF
TGCGCCAGCGGTACTAGCGGGGGGCCCTACGAGCAGTACTTC